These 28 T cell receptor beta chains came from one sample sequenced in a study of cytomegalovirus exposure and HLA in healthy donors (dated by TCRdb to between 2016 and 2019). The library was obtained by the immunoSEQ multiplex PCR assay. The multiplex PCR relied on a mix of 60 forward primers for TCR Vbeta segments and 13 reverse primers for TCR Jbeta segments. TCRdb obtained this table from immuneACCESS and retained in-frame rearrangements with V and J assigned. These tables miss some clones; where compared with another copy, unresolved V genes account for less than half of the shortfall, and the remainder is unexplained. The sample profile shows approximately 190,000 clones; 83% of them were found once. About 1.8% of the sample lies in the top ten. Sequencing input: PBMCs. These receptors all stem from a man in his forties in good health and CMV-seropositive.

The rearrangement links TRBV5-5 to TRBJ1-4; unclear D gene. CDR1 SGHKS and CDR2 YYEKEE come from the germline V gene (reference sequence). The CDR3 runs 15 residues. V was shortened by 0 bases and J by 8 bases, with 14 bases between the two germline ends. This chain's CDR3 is CASSLVVGIGEKLFF. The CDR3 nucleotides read TGTGCCAGCAGCTTGGTTGTCGGGATTGGCGAAAAACTGTTTTTT.

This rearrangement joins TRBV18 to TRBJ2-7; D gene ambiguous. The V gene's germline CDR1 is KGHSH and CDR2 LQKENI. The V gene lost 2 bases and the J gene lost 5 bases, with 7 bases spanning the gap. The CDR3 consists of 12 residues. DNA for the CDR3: TGTGCCAGCTCACCATTAACGGACGAGCAGTACTTC. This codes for CASSPLTDEQYF.

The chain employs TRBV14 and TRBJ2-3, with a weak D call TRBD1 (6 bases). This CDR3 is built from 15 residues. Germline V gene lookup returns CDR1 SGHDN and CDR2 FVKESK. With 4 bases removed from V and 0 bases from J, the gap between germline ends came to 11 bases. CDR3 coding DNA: TGTGCCAGCAGCCGGAGACAGGCTAGCACAGATACGCAGTATTTT. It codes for CASSRRQASTDTQYF.

The CDR3 here is CASSWTGGGYEQYF. CDR3 DNA sequence: TGTGCCAGTAGCTGGACAGGGGGGGGCTACGAGCAGTACTTC. This rearrangement joins TRBV19 to TRBJ2-7; 10 nucleotides agree with TRBD1. The germline CDR1 and CDR2 sequences are LNHDA and SQIVND (reference sequence). The CDR3 has 14 residues. Trimming removed 6 bases from V and 3 bases from J; junction bases left unmatched: 5.

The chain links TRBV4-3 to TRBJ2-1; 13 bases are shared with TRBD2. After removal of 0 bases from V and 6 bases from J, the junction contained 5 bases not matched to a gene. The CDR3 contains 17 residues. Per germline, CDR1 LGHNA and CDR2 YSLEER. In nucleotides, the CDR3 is TGCGCCAGCAGCCAAGACCAAGGACTAGCGGGAGCCAATGAGCAGTTCTTC. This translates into CASSQDQGLAGANEQFF.

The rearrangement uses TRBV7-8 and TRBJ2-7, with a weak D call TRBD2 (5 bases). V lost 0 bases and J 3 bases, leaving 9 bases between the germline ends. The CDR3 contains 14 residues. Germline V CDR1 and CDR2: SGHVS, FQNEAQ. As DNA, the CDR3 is TGTGCCAGCAGCTTAGCCGTTCGGGACTACGAGCAGTACTTC. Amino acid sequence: CASSLAVRDYEQYF.

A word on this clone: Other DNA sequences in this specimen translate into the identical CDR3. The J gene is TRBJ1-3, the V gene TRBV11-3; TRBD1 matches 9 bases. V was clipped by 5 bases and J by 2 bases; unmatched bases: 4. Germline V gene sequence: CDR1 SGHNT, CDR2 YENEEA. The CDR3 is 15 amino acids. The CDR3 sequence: CASSPGQGPGNTIYF. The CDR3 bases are TGTGCCAGCAGCCCCGGACAGGGGCCTGGAAACACCATATATTTT.

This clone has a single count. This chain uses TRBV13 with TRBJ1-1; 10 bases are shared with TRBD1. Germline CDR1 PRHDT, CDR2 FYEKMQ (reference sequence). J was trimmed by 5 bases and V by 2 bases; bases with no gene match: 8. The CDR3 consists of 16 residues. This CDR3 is CASSLTGTGDGTEAFF. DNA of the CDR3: TGTGCCAGCAGCTTAACCGGGACAGGGGACGGGACTGAAGCTTTCTTT.

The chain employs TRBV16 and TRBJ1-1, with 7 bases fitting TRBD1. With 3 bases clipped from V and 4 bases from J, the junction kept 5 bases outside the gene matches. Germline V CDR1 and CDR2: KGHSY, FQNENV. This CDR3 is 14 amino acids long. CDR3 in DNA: TGTGCCAGCAGCCAGACAGGGTCGAGCACTGAAGCTTTCTTT. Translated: CASSQTGSSTEAFF.

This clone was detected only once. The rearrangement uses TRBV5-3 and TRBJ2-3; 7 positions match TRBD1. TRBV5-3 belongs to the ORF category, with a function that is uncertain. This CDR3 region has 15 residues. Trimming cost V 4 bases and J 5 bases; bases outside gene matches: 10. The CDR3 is CARSPSRGRQDTQYF. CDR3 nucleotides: TGTGCCAGAAGCCCGAGTAGGGGGCGCCAAGATACGCAGTATTTT.

For the CDR3, the DNA is TGTGCCAGCAGCGTCCTGGGGACTAGCGGGAGTGGCGATGAGCAGTTCTTC. Encoded protein: CASSVLGTSGSGDEQFF. The V and J genes are TRBV9 and TRBJ2-1; 14 bases map to TRBD2. Germline CDR1 and CDR2: SGDLS and YYNGEE. CDR3 length: 17 residues. Germline trimming cut 2 bases from V and 8 bases from J; bases unmatched to any gene: 9.

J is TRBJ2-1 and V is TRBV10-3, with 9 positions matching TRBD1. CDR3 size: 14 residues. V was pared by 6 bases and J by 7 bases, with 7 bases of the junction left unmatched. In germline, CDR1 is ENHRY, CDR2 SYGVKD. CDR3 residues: CAISRDREKNEQFF. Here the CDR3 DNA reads TGTGCCATCAGCCGGGACAGGGAAAAAAATGAGCAGTTCTTC.

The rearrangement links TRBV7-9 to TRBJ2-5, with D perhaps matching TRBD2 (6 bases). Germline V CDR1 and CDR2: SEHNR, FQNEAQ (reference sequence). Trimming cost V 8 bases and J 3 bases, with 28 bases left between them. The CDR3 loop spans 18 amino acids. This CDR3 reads CASRGASTRWRAKETQYF. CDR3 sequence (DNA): TGTGCCAGCCGCGGGGCCAGTACTCGTTGGCGGGCCAAAGAGACCCAGTACTTC. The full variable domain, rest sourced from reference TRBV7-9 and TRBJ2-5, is DTGVSQNPRHKITKRGQNVTFRCDPISEHNRLYWYRQTLGQGPEFLTYFQNEAQLEKSRLLSDRFSAERPKGSFSTLEIQRTEQGDSAMYLCASRGASTRWRAKETQYFGPGTRLLVL.

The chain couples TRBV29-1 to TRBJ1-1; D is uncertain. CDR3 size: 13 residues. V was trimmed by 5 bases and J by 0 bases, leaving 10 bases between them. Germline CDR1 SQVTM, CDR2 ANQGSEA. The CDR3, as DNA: TGCAGCGTTTTTGGAGGGATGAACACTGAAGCTTTCTTT. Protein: CSVFGGMNTEAFF.

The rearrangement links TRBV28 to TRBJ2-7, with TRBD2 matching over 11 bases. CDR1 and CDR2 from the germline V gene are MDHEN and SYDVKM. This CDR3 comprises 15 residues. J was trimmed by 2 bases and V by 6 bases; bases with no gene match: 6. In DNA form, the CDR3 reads TGTGCCAGCAGGATAGCGGGAGGGCCCACCTACGAGCAGTACTTC. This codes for CASRIAGGPTYEQYF.

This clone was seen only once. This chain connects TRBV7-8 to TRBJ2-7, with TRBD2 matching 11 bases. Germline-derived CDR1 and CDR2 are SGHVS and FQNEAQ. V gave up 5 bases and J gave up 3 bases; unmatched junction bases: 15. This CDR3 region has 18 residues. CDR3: CASSATSGSHKLVYEQYF. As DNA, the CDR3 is TGTGCCAGCAGCGCAACTAGCGGGAGCCACAAACTTGTCTACGAGCAGTACTTC. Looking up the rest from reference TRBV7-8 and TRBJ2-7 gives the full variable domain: GAGVSQSPRYKVAKRGQDVALRCDPISGHVSLFWYQQALGQGPEFLTYFQNEAQLDKSGLPSDRFFAERPEGSVSTLKIQRTQQEDSAVYLCASSATSGSHKLVYEQYFGPGTRLTVT.

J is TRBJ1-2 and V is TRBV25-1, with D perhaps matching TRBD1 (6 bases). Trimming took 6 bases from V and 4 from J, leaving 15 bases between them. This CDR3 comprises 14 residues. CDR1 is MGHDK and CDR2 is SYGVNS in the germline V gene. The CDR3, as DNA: TGTGCCAGCAGATCACAGGGCTTGGGCTATGGCTACACCTTC. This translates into CASRSQGLGYGYTF.

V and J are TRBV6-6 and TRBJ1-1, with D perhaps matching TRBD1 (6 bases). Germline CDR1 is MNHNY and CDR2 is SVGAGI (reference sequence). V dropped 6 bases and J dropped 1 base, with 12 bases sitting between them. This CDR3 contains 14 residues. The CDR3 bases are TGTGCCAGCAGAGAGCAGGGACAGAACACTGAAGCTTTCTTT. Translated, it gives CASREQGQNTEAFF.

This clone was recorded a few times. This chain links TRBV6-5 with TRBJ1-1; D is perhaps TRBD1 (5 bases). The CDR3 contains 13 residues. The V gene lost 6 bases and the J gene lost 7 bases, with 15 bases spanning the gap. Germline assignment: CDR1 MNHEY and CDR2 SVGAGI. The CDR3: CASRDKGRSEAFF. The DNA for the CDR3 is TGTGCCAGCAGGGACAAGGGTAGGAGTGAAGCTTTCTTT.

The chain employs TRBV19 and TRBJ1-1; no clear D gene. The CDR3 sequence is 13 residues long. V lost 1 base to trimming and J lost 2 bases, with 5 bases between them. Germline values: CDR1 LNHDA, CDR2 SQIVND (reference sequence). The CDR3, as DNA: TGTGCCAGTAGTATAGCACAAAACACTGAAGCTTTCTTT. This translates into CASSIAQNTEAFF.

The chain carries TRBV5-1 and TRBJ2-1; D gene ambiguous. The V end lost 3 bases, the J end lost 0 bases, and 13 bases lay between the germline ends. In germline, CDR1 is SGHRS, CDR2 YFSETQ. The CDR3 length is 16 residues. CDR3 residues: CASSWPPGSSYNEQFF. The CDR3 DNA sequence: TGCGCCAGCAGCTGGCCCCCGGGTAGCTCCTACAATGAGCAGTTCTTC.

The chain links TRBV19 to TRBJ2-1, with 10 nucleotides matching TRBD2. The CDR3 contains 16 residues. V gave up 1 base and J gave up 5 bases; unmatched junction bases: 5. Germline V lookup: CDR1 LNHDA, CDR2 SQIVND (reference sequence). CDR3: CASSIAGTSANNEQFF. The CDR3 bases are TGTGCCAGTAGTATAGCCGGGACTAGCGCCAACAATGAGCAGTTCTTC.

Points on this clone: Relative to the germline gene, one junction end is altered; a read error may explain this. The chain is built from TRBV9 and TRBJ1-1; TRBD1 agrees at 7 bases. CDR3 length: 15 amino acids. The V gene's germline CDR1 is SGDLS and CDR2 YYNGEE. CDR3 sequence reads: CASSVEERGPVKMIF. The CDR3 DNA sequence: TGTGCCAGCAGCGTAGAAGAGAGGGGGCCGGTTAAGATGATCTTT.

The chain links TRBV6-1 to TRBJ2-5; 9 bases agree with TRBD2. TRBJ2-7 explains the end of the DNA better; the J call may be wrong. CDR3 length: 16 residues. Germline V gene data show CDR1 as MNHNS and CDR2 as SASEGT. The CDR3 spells CASSDYGASGTYEQYF. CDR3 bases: TGTGCCAGCAGTGACTACGGGGCTAGCGGGACCTACGAGCAGTACTTC.

The CDR3, as DNA: TGTGCCAGCAGCAAAAAGGTTGCGGGGGACGTGGCAGATACGCAGTATTTT. Encoded protein: CASSKKVAGDVADTQYF. The gene calls are TRBV5-6 and TRBJ2-3, with 7 bases identical to TRBD2. The germline V gene has CDR1 SGHDT and CDR2 YYEEEE. V dropped 4 bases and J dropped 4; count of bases not matched to a gene: 15. The CDR3 runs 17 residues.

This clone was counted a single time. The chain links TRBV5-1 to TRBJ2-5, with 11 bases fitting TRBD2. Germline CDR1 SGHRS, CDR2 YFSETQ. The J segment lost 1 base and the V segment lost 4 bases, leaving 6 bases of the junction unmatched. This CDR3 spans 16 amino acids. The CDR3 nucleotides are TGCGCCAGCAGCGTCTCCGGGACTAGCGGCCAAGAGACCCAGTACTTC. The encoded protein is CASSVSGTSGQETQYF.

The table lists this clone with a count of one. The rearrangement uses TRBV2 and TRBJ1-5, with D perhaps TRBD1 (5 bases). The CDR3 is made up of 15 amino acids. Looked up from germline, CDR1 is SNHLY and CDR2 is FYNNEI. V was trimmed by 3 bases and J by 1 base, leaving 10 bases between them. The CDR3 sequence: CASSEGGSSNQPQHF. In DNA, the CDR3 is TGTGCCAGCAGTGAGGGGGGGTCCAGCAATCAGCCCCAGCATTTT.

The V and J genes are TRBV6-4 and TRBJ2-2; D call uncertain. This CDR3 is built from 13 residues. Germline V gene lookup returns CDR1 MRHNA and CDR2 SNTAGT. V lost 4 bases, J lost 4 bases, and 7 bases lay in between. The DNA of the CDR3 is TGTGCCAGCAGTGCTACGGTCACCGGGGAGCTGTTTTTT. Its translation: CASSATVTGELFF.